Shown below are 31 T cell receptor beta chains from a single sample sequenced in a study of T cells in Graves' hyperthyroidism and ophthalmopathy. TCR beta CDR3 regions were amplified from RNA transcripts. HTBI primers drove first-round RT-PCR of the TCR CDR3. TCRdb analysed the multiplex PCR reads with MiXCR anew, one entry per CDR3 protein. The sample lists about 290,000 distinct CDR3 sequences; over 15% were seen once. The specimen sequenced was blood. Receptors were obtained from a woman aged 55-75 years with Graves' ophthalmopathy.

J is TRBJ1-5 and V is TRBV6-1; 7 nucleotides agree with TRBD1. Germline V CDR1 and CDR2: MNHNS, SASEGT. CDR3 size: 19 residues. After removal of 2 bases from V and 0 bases from J, the junction contained 13 bases not matched to a gene. The CDR3 region is CASSERAGGTSISNQPQHF. CDR3 DNA: TGTGCCAGCAGTGAAAGGGCAGGGGGGACGAGTATTAGCAATCAGCCCCAGCATTTT.

This clonotype has at least ten counts. The V gene is TRBV29-1, the J gene TRBJ2-7; possible D gene TRBD2, 5 bases. The CDR3 spans 14 residues. V was trimmed by 4 bases and J by 0 bases, leaving 13 bases between them. The germline CDR1 and CDR2 sequences are SQVTM and ANQGSEA. CDR3 nucleotide sequence: TGCAGCGTTGTATGGCGGGCCGACTCCTACGAGCAGTACTTC. This translates into CSVVWRADSYEQYF.

This clonotype has just a few counts. The V gene is TRBV25-1, the J gene TRBJ2-1; D remains unclear. Germline V gene sequence: CDR1 MGHDK, CDR2 SYGVNS. The CDR3 covers 14 residues. V was pared by 1 base and J by 7 bases, with 11 bases between. Here the CDR3 DNA reads TGTGCCAGCAGTGAATTAGGACCGAGAAATGAGCAGTTCTTC. Translated: CASSELGPRNEQFF.

This clonotype was counted at least ten times. The chain links TRBV5-1 to TRBJ2-5; no firm D call. Germline V gene sequence: CDR1 SGHRS, CDR2 YFSETQ. CDR3 length: 14 residues. V gave up 4 bases and J gave up 5 bases, with 15 bases separating them. The CDR3 coding sequence is TGCGCCAGCAGCCCGACACCGGACGTTGAGACCCAGTACTTC. Translated: CASSPTPDVETQYF. Together with reference TRBV5-1 and TRBJ2-5, the CDR3 gives the full variable domain: KAGVTQTPRYLIKTRGQQVTLSCSPISGHRSVSWYQQTPGQGLQFLFEYFSETQRNKGNFPGRFSGRQFSNSRSEMNVSTLELGDSALYLCASSPTPDVETQYFGPGTRLLVL.

The chain carries TRBV6-1 and TRBJ1-5; the match to TRBD1 covers 7 bases. The CDR3 covers 13 residues. The germline V gene has CDR1 MNHNS and CDR2 SASEGT. The trim removed 5 bases at V and 7 bases at J, leaving 5 bases unmatched. CDR3 loop: CASSPTGYQPQHF. The CDR3 nucleotides are TGTGCCAGCAGTCCGACAGGGTACCAGCCCCAGCATTTT.

This clonotype was seen a few times. In DNA form, the CDR3 reads TGTGCCAGCAGTTACCGAGAGACAGGGAAGGCTAATGAAAAACTGTTTTTT. This codes for CASSYRETGKANEKLFF. The V and J genes are TRBV6-5 and TRBJ1-4; 7 bases align to TRBD1. Losses at the gene ends were 2 bases for V and 3 bases for J; bases not matched to a gene: 9. The CDR3 sequence is 17 residues long. CDR1 MNHEY and CDR2 SVGAGI come from the germline V gene.

The chain employs TRBV5-1 and TRBJ2-1, with TRBD1 identical over 9 bases. V shed 6 bases, J shed 5 bases, and the junction held 6 bases outside the gene matches. From germline, CDR1 is SGHRS and CDR2 YFSETQ. The CDR3 is 14 amino acids. The CDR3 sequence is CASIKTGGNNEQFF. The DNA of the CDR3 is TGCGCCAGCATCAAGACAGGGGGTAACAATGAGCAGTTCTTC.

This clonotype came up many times. The chain recombines TRBV5-4 with TRBJ2-1; no clear D. V shed 0 bases and J shed 8 bases, with 18 bases lying between them. The CDR3 covers 16 residues. Germline CDR1 SGHNT, CDR2 YYREEE (reference sequence). The CDR3 protein is CASSLGGTAQPHEQFF. CDR3 bases: TGTGCCAGCAGCTTGGGGGGAACGGCCCAACCTCATGAGCAGTTCTTC.

This chain joins TRBV29-1 and TRBJ2-1; 9 bases are a match to TRBD2. Germline-derived CDR1 and CDR2 are SQVTM and ANQGSEA. The CDR3 is made up of 14 amino acids. V shed 4 bases and J 10 bases; nucleotides not matched to a gene: 11. CDR3 region: CSVVRGSGRSEQFF. In DNA form, the CDR3 reads TGCAGCGTTGTACGCGGTAGCGGGAGAAGCGAGCAGTTCTTC.

This clonotype was seen many times. V is TRBV19 and J is TRBJ1-2; maybe TRBD1 (6 bases). The CDR3 is 14 residues long. V dropped 3 bases and J dropped 2 bases, with 10 bases sitting between them. CDR1 and CDR2 (germline): LNHDA, SQIVND (reference sequence). The CDR3 DNA reads TGTGCCAGTAGTATTGGCAGGGGAAACTATGGCTACACCTTC. It encodes CASSIGRGNYGYTF.

This clonotype was recorded a few times. The chain joins TRBV18 to TRBJ2-7; the D gene is possibly TRBD1 (6 bases). This CDR3 region has 12 residues. Between the trimmed V and J ends, which lost 8 bases and 2 bases, there was a span of 10 bases. The germline gives CDR1 KGHSH, CDR2 LQKENI. CDR3 sequence (DNA): TGTGCCAGCGGCACAGGGCCCTACGAGCAGTACTTC. Translation: CASGTGPYEQYF.

This clonotype was counted many times. The DNA of the CDR3 is TGCGCCAGCAGCTTGGATACCAGTTATGAAAAACTGTTTTTT. Translation: CASSLDTSYEKLFF. The V gene is TRBV5-1, the J gene TRBJ1-4; no reliable D call. With 0 bases removed from V and 6 bases from J, the gap between germline ends came to 9 bases. Germline CDR1 and CDR2: SGHRS and YFSETQ. The CDR3 runs to 14 residues.

This clonotype was seen only a few times. The chain recombines TRBV5-6 with TRBJ1-2; D may be TRBD1 (5 bases). V was pared by 0 bases and J by 6 bases, with 15 bases between. Germline lookup yields CDR1 SGHDT and CDR2 YYEEEE. This CDR3 comprises 15 residues. The CDR3 protein is CASSLGPGNVDGYTF. The CDR3, as DNA: TGTGCCAGCAGCTTGGGCCCAGGGAACGTCGATGGCTACACCTTC.

The sample holds many counts of this clonotype. In DNA form, the CDR3 reads TGTGCCAGCGGATTCAGCGAGCAGTACTTC. This translates into CASGFSEQYF. This chain uses TRBV7-9 with TRBJ2-7, with no clear D. The CDR3 runs 10 residues. Deletions cut 8 bases from V and 6 bases from J, with 8 bases between. Germline CDR1 SEHNR, CDR2 FQNEAQ (reference sequence).

This clonotype was counted at least ten times. The chain links TRBV20-1 to TRBJ2-3, with no clear D. CDR1 and CDR2 (germline): DFQATT, SNEGSKA (reference sequence). The CDR3 spans 14 residues. The germline V and J ends were trimmed by 1 base and 10 bases, with 18 bases remaining between them. The CDR3 reads CSARGETGITSQYF. In DNA, the CDR3 is TGCAGTGCTAGAGGGGAAACCGGTATTACTTCGCAGTATTTT.

This clonotype was seen many times. The gene calls are TRBV11-3 and TRBJ2-5; TRBD2 is a possible D gene (5 bases). The germline gives CDR1 SGHNT, CDR2 YENEEA. The CDR3 spans 15 residues. The V end lost 1 base, the J end lost 2 bases, and 11 bases lay between the germline ends. CDR3 coding DNA: TGTGCCAGCAGCTTAGGGTCGGCGGGTCAAGAGACCCAGTACTTC. Its translation: CASSLGSAGQETQYF.

This clonotype was seen a few times. This chain links TRBV29-1 with TRBJ1-1; D is possibly TRBD1 (5 bases). CDR1 SQVTM and CDR2 ANQGSEA come from the germline V gene. Trimming took 4 bases from V and 3 from J, leaving 12 bases between them. The CDR3 contains 13 residues. For the CDR3, the DNA is TGCAGCGTTGGGAGGGGTCTAGACACTGAAGCTTTCTTT. It translates to CSVGRGLDTEAFF. Supplemented by reference TRBV29-1 and TRBJ1-1, the full variable domain reads SAVISQKPSRDICQRGTSLTIQCQVDSQVTMMFWYRQQPGQSLTLIATANQGSEATYESGFVIDKFPISRPNLTFSTLTVSNMSPEDSSIYLCSVGRGLDTEAFFGQGTRLTVV.

This clonotype was picked up many times. This rearrangement joins TRBV2 to TRBJ1-2; D is uncertain. The germline V gene has CDR1 SNHLY and CDR2 FYNNEI. Deletions cut 5 bases from V and 8 bases from J, with 24 bases between. The CDR3 sequence is 16 residues long. The CDR3 spells CASSSGRRGMESGYTF. The CDR3 DNA follows: TGTGCCAGCAGTTCGGGCCGCAGAGGAATGGAGAGCGGCTACACCTTC.

This clonotype has a count of ten or more. For the CDR3, the DNA is TGTGCCAGCACATGGGGGACAGGGGGCAGCGAGACCCAGTACTTC. It codes for CASTWGTGGSETQYF. The chain recombines TRBV12-3 or TRBV12-4 with TRBJ2-5; 12 nucleotides line up with TRBD1. The junction had 8 bases not matched to a gene; V was cut back by 7 bases and J by 5 bases. The CDR3 is 15 amino acids.

The table lists this clonotype with many counts. This chain uses TRBV5-1 with TRBJ2-2; TRBD2 agrees at 7 bases. Trimming cost V 4 bases and J 6 bases; bases outside gene matches: 6. This CDR3 has 14 residues. Per the germline V gene, CDR1 is SGHRS and CDR2 is YFSETQ. The CDR3 DNA reads as TGCGCCAGCAGCGTCTTCGGGGGGTCCGGGGAGCTGTTTTTT. Protein sequence: CASSVFGGSGELFF. The full variable domain, its missing parts supplied by reference TRBV5-1 and TRBJ2-2, is KAGVTQTPRYLIKTRGQQVTLSCSPISGHRSVSWYQQTPGQGLQFLFEYFSETQRNKGNFPGRFSGRQFSNSRSEMNVSTLELGDSALYLCASSVFGGSGELFFGEGSRLTVL.

Regarding this clonotype: This clone may be a read error of a much larger clone one base away. CDR3 protein: CASPLHRRTEAFF. The CDR3 DNA sequence: TGTGCCAGCCCACTTCACCGACGTACAGAAGCTTTCTTT. The rearrangement links TRBV18 to TRBJ1-1, with D hard to call. The CDR3 is made up of 13 amino acids. Germline assignment: CDR1 KGHSH and CDR2 LQKENI. Trimming stripped 8 bases from V and 8 bases from J, with 18 bases between.

As for this clonotype: Mismatch with germline at one junction end may stem from a read error. The chain carries TRBV12-3 or TRBV12-4 and TRBJ2-1, with D perhaps being TRBD1 or TRBD2 (5 bases each). The CDR3 extends over 14 amino acids. As DNA, the CDR3 is TGTGCCAGCAGTATACTAGGGGCTGACAATGAGCGGTTCTTC. The encoded protein is CASSILGADNERFF.

This clonotype came up a few times. This chain links TRBV7-9 with TRBJ2-2; the D call may be TRBD1 or TRBD2 (5 bases each). CDR1 is SEHNR, CDR2 FQNEAQ, per germline (reference sequence). The CDR3 length is 15 residues. The germline V and J ends were trimmed by 2 bases and 3 bases, with 10 bases remaining between them. CDR3 nucleotide sequence: TGTGCCAGCAGCTTATTCTCGGGGCACACCGGGGAGCTGTTTTTT. It translates to CASSLFSGHTGELFF.

This clonotype was counted ten times or more. The gene calls are TRBV4-1 and TRBJ2-1, with D perhaps given as TRBD1 or TRBD2 (5 bases each). From germline, CDR1 is MGHRA and CDR2 YSYEKL. This CDR3 comprises 16 residues. The V end was cut by 2 bases, the J end by 9 bases, with 20 bases between. The CDR3 DNA reads TGCGCCAGCAGCCAATTACCGGGACGGACTTCGGCTGAGCAGTTCTTC. Amino acids: CASSQLPGRTSAEQFF.

Only a few counts were recorded for this clonotype. The V and J genes are TRBV4-3 and TRBJ1-5; D gene ambiguous. The CDR3 totals 14 residues. CDR1 and CDR2 from the germline V gene are LGHNA and YSLEER. V lost 0 bases and J lost 7, with 10 bases in between. The CDR3 region is CASSQEGGRQPQHF. The DNA of the CDR3 is TGCGCCAGCAGCCAAGAGGGAGGGCGCCAGCCCCAGCATTTT.

This clonotype has more than one count but fewer than ten. This sequence joins TRBV27 and TRBJ2-1; D may match TRBD1 or TRBD2 (7 bases each). CDR1 is MNHEY and CDR2 is SMNVEV in the germline V gene (reference sequence). The V end lost 5 bases, the J end lost 6 bases, and 20 bases lay between the germline ends. CDR3 size: 16 residues. The CDR3, as DNA: TGTGCCAGCAGTCCCCTGGGGGGAGGGGGCTCCAATGAGCAGTTCTTC. This encodes CASSPLGGGGSNEQFF.

The chain has TRBV20-1 and TRBJ2-1; 11 positions agree with TRBD2. The CDR3 spans 17 residues. V trimming: 0 bases; J trimming: 0 bases; junction bases outside the gene matches: 4. The V gene's germline CDR1 is DFQATT and CDR2 SNEGSKA (reference sequence). The CDR3 sequence: CSARDPTSGSSYNEQFF. The CDR3 DNA follows: TGCAGTGCTAGAGATCCAACTAGCGGGAGCTCCTACAATGAGCAGTTCTTC.

In its sample, this clonotype was seen a few times. V gene TRBV6-2 or TRBV6-3 combines with J gene TRBJ1-2; a possible D gene is TRBD1 (6 bases). Germline V lookup: CDR1 MNHEY, CDR2 SVGEGT. V gave up 4 bases and J gave up 3 bases, with 18 bases separating them. This CDR3 has 16 amino acids. As DNA, the CDR3 is TGTGCCAGCAGTTTTCGATACACCAGGGGATACTATGGCTACACCTTC. It specifies CASSFRYTRGYYGYTF.

The rearrangement joins TRBV5-1 to TRBJ2-7; 8 bases align to TRBD1. Germline V gene lookup returns CDR1 SGHRS and CDR2 YFSETQ. The CDR3 is 14 residues long. Unmatched junction bases numbered 7, after V lost 4 bases and J lost 4 bases. The CDR3 reads CASSPTGDSYEQYF. CDR3 coding DNA: TGCGCCAGCAGCCCGACAGGGGATTCATACGAGCAGTACTTC. The variable domain in full, with the rest retrieved from reference TRBV5-1 and TRBJ2-7, is KAGVTQTPRYLIKTRGQQVTLSCSPISGHRSVSWYQQTPGQGLQFLFEYFSETQRNKGNFPGRFSGRQFSNSRSEMNVSTLELGDSALYLCASSPTGDSYEQYFGPGTRLTVT.

The chain is built from TRBV3-1 and TRBJ2-2; weak D call: TRBD1 (6 bases). Germline V gene data show CDR1 as LGHDT and CDR2 as YNNKEL (reference sequence). V lost 6 bases to trimming and J lost 6 bases, with 14 bases between them. This CDR3 has 14 amino acids. The CDR3 protein is CASSRGRTAGELFF. The CDR3 region has the DNA TGTGCCAGCAGTCGGGGCCGGACAGCCGGGGAGCTGTTTTTT.

This clonotype was observed many times. The chain couples TRBV7-2 to TRBJ1-1; perhaps TRBD1 as D (6 bases). V lost 1 base and J lost 4, with 13 bases in between. Germline V gene data show CDR1 as SGHTA and CDR2 as FQGNSA. The length of the CDR3 is 15 residues. CDR3 DNA sequence: TGTGCCAGCAGCTTAGGGGGGGGGCTCGGCACTGAAGCTTTCTTT. This gives the protein CASSLGGGLGTEAFF.